The 14 T cell receptor beta chains listed next were all sequenced from one sample in a study of T cells after yellow fever vaccination. TCRdb redid the calling of the 5' RACE reads with MiXCR, one entry per CDR3 protein. The sample has under 700,000 distinct CDR3 sequences, less than 20% seen once. The sequencing here drew on PBMCs, taken 5 days after the first yellow fever vaccination. These receptors all come from a man aged 18 to 30 who received the YFV17D yellow fever vaccine.

J is TRBJ1-1 and V is TRBV5-1, with D hard to call. The V end lost 4 bases, the J end lost 1 base, and 11 bases lay between the germline ends. CDR3 size: 14 residues. From germline, CDR1 is SGHRS and CDR2 YFSETQ. This CDR3 reads CASSPAWGNTEAFF. CDR3 in DNA: TGCGCCAGCAGCCCTGCCTGGGGGAACACTGAAGCTTTCTTT.

V and J are TRBV29-1 and TRBJ2-7, with TRBD1 as a possible D gene (5 bases). CDR1 is SQVTM and CDR2 is ANQGSEA in the germline V gene. The CDR3 is 12 amino acids. The ends were cut back, 5 bases at V and 6 bases at J, with 14 bases in the middle. In DNA, the CDR3 is TGCAGCGTTTCCAGGGTTAAGACCGAGCAGTACTTC. As protein: CSVSRVKTEQYF.

This clonotype was detected only a few times. The chain uses TRBV20-1 and TRBJ1-3; D remains ambiguous. Germline assignment: CDR1 DFQATT and CDR2 SNEGSKA (reference sequence). CDR3 length: 16 amino acids. Trimming shortened V by 1 base and J by 1 base, and 14 bases separated the two germline ends. CDR3 protein: CSARVDRDRSGNTIYF. CDR3 bases: TGCAGTGCTAGAGTGGACCGAGATAGATCTGGAAACACCATATATTTT.

This clonotype was seen more than once but under ten times. The V gene is TRBV28, the J gene TRBJ2-4; no definite D call. Per germline, CDR1 MDHEN and CDR2 SYDVKM. The CDR3 is 15 amino acids. The V end was cut by 7 bases, the J end by 8 bases, with 21 bases between. The CDR3 DNA reads as TGTGCCAGCACCCCAAAGGTTCGCGTGATACACATTCAGTACTTC. Amino acid sequence: CASTPKVRVIHIQYF.

This clonotype has more than one count but fewer than ten. This chain uses TRBV20-1 with TRBJ2-3; the D is unclear. Germline CDR1 DFQATT, CDR2 SNEGSKA (reference sequence). Trimming pared 0 bases from V and 0 bases from J, leaving 13 bases between. The length of the CDR3 is 16 residues. The CDR3 DNA follows: TGCAGTGCTAGAGATCTGCGCCTAACTAGCACAGATACGCAGTATTTT. It yields the protein CSARDLRLTSTDTQYF.

The genes are TRBV11-2 and TRBJ2-1, with a tentative D call TRBD2 (7 bases). Germline V gene data show CDR1 as SGHAT and CDR2 as FQNNGV. The CDR3 runs to 14 residues. V shed 3 bases and J shed 6 bases, with 12 bases lying between them. CDR3 in DNA: TGTGCCAGCAGCTTGTCGGGGGGCTCCAATGAGCAGTTCTTC. Amino acids: CASSLSGGSNEQFF.

There are many counts of this clonotype. The chain employs TRBV7-2 and TRBJ1-1; perhaps TRBD1 as D (5 bases). The CDR3 totals 16 residues. V lost 4 bases to trimming and J lost 4 bases, with 19 bases between them. CDR1 and CDR2 (germline): SGHTA, FQGNSA. The CDR3 protein is CASSYDGRGSGTEAFF. DNA of the CDR3: TGTGCCAGCAGCTATGACGGACGGGGGAGCGGCACTGAAGCTTTCTTT.

The CDR3 region has the DNA TGTGCCAGCAGTGAGCCAGGGGGCGCCCATTCACCCCTCCACTTT. Protein: CASSEPGGAHSPLHF. The V call is TRBV2, the J call TRBJ1-6, with 8 bases that match TRBD1. Germline CDR1 is SNHLY and CDR2 is FYNNEI. Trimming cost V 3 bases and J 8 bases; bases outside gene matches: 6. This CDR3 is built from 15 residues.

This rearrangement joins TRBV6-2 or TRBV6-3 to TRBJ1-5; D not certain. This CDR3 spans 15 amino acids. V lost 6 bases, J lost 1 base, and 13 bases lay in between. The V gene's germline CDR1 is MNHEY and CDR2 SVGEGT. CDR3: CASSRGWVSNQPQHF. The CDR3 coding sequence is TGTGCCAGCAGCCGGGGATGGGTGAGCAATCAGCCCCAGCATTTT.

There are many counts of this clonotype. The chain links TRBV7-2 to TRBJ2-3, with 11 bases fitting TRBD2. CDR3 size: 16 residues. Germline V gene sequence: CDR1 SGHTA, CDR2 FQGNSA. Unmatched junction bases numbered 7, after V lost 3 bases and J lost 5 bases. CDR3 residues: CASSLHRLAGQDTQYF. The CDR3, as DNA: TGTGCCAGCAGCTTGCACCGACTAGCGGGGCAAGATACGCAGTATTTT.

This chain links TRBV11-2 with TRBJ2-2; possible D gene TRBD2, 5 bases. Germline loops: CDR1 SGHAT, CDR2 FQNNGV. The CDR3 runs 14 residues. The V and J ends lost 1 base and 6 bases respectively, with 9 bases between them. CDR3 sequence (DNA): TGTGCCAGCAGCTTAGTCGGGATTGCCGGGGAGCTGTTTTTT. It specifies CASSLVGIAGELFF.

This clonotype was recorded once. This chain links TRBV5-1 with TRBJ1-4; D might be TRBD1 (5 bases). The CDR3 has 15 amino acids. In germline, CDR1 is SGHRS, CDR2 YFSETQ. Trimming took 0 bases from V and 4 from J, leaving 10 bases between them. CDR3 coding DNA: TGCGCCAGCAGCTTGGCGGGGGTTCGTAATGAAAAACTGTTTTTT. It encodes CASSLAGVRNEKLFF.

This clonotype was observed many times. CDR3 coding DNA: TGTGCCAGCAGCCGCGTGAGCCGCCGAGAGACCCAGTACTTC. Translated, it gives CASSRVSRRETQYF. This rearrangement joins TRBV12-3 or TRBV12-4 to TRBJ2-5, with D unclear. This CDR3 contains 14 residues. Trimming took 6 bases from V and 4 from J, leaving 15 bases between them.

This clonotype has just a few counts. The chain is built from TRBV6-1 and TRBJ2-3, with D uncertain. CDR1 and CDR2 (germline): MNHNS, SASEGT. This CDR3 contains 15 residues. Trimming pared 10 bases from V and 3 bases from J, leaving 20 bases between. Here the CDR3 reads CATHRTGSSTDTQYF. DNA of the CDR3: TGTGCCACCCATAGGACCGGTTCTTCTACAGATACGCAGTATTTT.